Listed here are 25 T cell receptor beta chains from one sample, sequenced in a study of blood T cells in healthy people across ages. For the second PCR, which ran for about 7 to 11 cycles, a sample-barcoded 5' primer and a J-beta primer mix were used. TCRdb used MiXCR to reprocess the 5' RACE reads, holding one entry per CDR3 protein. The repertoire holds around 1,500,000 distinct CDR3 sequences, with roughly 27% as singletons. Material for sequencing was blood. Receptors originate from a woman between 25 and 40 years old in good health.

The rearrangement uses TRBV3-1 and TRBJ2-7, with 10 nucleotides matching TRBD2. Germline values: CDR1 LGHDT, CDR2 YNNKEL (reference sequence). The CDR3 has 14 amino acids. V was pared by 7 bases and J by 2 bases, with 5 bases of the junction left unmatched. The CDR3, as DNA: TGTGCCAGCATGCTCAGCGGGGGGGCCTACGAGCAGTACTTC. It codes for CASMLSGGAYEQYF.

The rearrangement joins TRBV7-6 to TRBJ1-3; perhaps TRBD1 as D (5 bases). V dropped 5 bases and J dropped 2 bases, with 13 bases sitting between them. This CDR3 contains 15 residues. The germline V gene encodes CDR1 SGHVS and CDR2 FNYEAQ. In DNA, the CDR3 is TGTGCCAGCAGCCCCGTCGGGGGGGCTGGAAACACCATATATTTT. Encoded protein: CASSPVGGAGNTIYF.

The CDR3 nucleotides are TGTGCCAGCAGCTTAGTGCAGTCGTTGTCGACAGATACGCAGTATTTT. Its translation is CASSLVQSLSTDTQYF. The J gene is TRBJ2-3, the V gene TRBV7-8; no reliable D call. V lost 1 base and J lost 3, with 14 bases in between. The CDR3 extends over 16 amino acids. Germline V lookup: CDR1 SGHVS, CDR2 FQNEAQ.

This clonotype was counted ten times or more. V is TRBV6-6 and J is TRBJ2-6; D not certain. The CDR3 has 16 amino acids. Between the trimmed V and J ends, which lost 3 bases and 4 bases, there was a span of 13 bases. From germline, CDR1 is MNHNY and CDR2 SVGAGI (reference sequence). CDR3 in DNA: TGTGCCAGCAGTTATACGCCCAGGCGAGGGGCCAACGTCCTGACTTTC. Translating it yields CASSYTPRRGANVLTF.

The V call is TRBV5-1, the J call TRBJ2-5, with TRBD2 as a possible D gene (6 bases). The CDR3 covers 13 residues. V lost 4 bases and J lost 7, with 14 bases in between. CDR1 is SGHRS and CDR2 is YFSETQ in the germline V gene. The DNA for the CDR3 is TGCGCCAGCAGCCGGGACTCCTATGGGACCCAGTACTTC. Translated, it gives CASSRDSYGTQYF.

As concerns this clonotype: This may come from a read error, since a much larger clone is one base off. V is TRBV12-3 or TRBV12-4 and J is TRBJ2-4; 9 bases match TRBD2. The CDR3 contains 16 residues. The trim removed 4 bases at V and 13 bases at J, leaving 17 bases unmatched. The CDR3: CASSSWSGGSYNEQYF. In nucleotides, the CDR3 is TGTGCCAGCAGTTCCTGGAGCGGGGGGTCCTACAATGAGCAGTACTTC.

The chain employs TRBV18 and TRBJ2-2, with no clear D. The CDR3 sequence is 14 residues long. V lost 1 base and J 6 bases, leaving 9 bases between the germline ends. The germline V gene encodes CDR1 KGHSH and CDR2 LQKENI. CDR3 nucleotide sequence: TGTGCCAGCTCACCACTACTCGACGCCGGGGAGCTGTTTTTT. It is translated as CASSPLLDAGELFF.

Only a few counts were recorded for this clonotype. The rearrangement joins TRBV4-2 to TRBJ2-4, with 10 bases matching TRBD2. V dropped 2 bases and J dropped 5; count of bases not matched to a gene: 6. The CDR3 covers 16 residues. Germline CDR1 is LGHNA and CDR2 is YNFKEQ. The CDR3 region is CASSQRTSGAQNIQYF. As DNA, the CDR3 is TGTGCCAGCAGCCAAAGAACTAGCGGGGCCCAAAACATTCAGTACTTC.

The chain joins TRBV12-5 to TRBJ2-5; 9 positions agree with TRBD2. Germline CDR1 is LGHNT and CDR2 is FRNRAP. The trim removed 8 bases at V and 5 bases at J, leaving 9 bases unmatched. The CDR3 runs 14 residues. CDR3 protein: CASSLSGSWETQYF. CDR3 in DNA: TGTGCTAGTTCCCTTAGCGGGAGTTGGGAGACCCAGTACTTC.

The rearrangement uses TRBV5-4 and TRBJ2-1, with D hard to call. The V end lost 0 bases, the J end lost 0 bases, and 10 bases lay between the germline ends. This CDR3 has 16 residues. Germline CDR1 and CDR2: SGHNT and YYREEE (reference sequence). The CDR3: CASSLDHRSSYNEQFF. CDR3 sequence (DNA): TGTGCCAGCAGCTTGGATCACAGAAGCTCCTACAATGAGCAGTTCTTC.

This clonotype was seen only a few times. The V call is TRBV12-3 or TRBV12-4, the J call TRBJ2-5, with D maybe TRBD2 (6 bases). The CDR3 has 15 amino acids. V was cut by 1 base and J by 5 bases, with 14 bases left in between. The CDR3 region is CASSLGLVGKETQYF. Written as DNA, the CDR3 is TGTGCCAGCAGTTTAGGACTAGTGGGAAAGGAGACCCAGTACTTC.

The gene calls are TRBV20-1 and TRBJ2-5, with D unresolved. The CDR3 spans 13 residues. V was trimmed by 5 bases and J by 0 bases, leaving 10 bases between them. The germline CDR1 and CDR2 sequences are DFQATT and SNEGSKA (reference sequence). The CDR3 region has the DNA TGCAGTGCTGGAATACAGAACCAAGAGACCCAGTACTTC. It codes for CSAGIQNQETQYF.

This clonotype occurred many times. Relative to the germline gene, one junction end is altered; a read error may explain this. J is TRBJ2-7 and V is TRBV20-1; D might be TRBD1 (6 bases). Per germline, CDR1 DFQATT and CDR2 SNEGSKA (reference sequence). The CDR3 contains 19 residues. The CDR3 reads CSARGPGHAHAAGADEQYF. CDR3 DNA sequence: TGCAGTGCCAGAGGACCGGGACACGCCCATGCCGCCGGTGCGGACGAGCAGTACTTC.

As for this clonotype: A read error is possible here, since a much larger clone lies one base away. This chain links TRBV7-2 with TRBJ1-2, with 8 bases that match TRBD1. The CDR3 loop spans 15 amino acids. Trimming cost V 0 bases and J 5 bases; bases outside gene matches: 5. Per the germline V gene, CDR1 is SGHTA and CDR2 is FQGNSA. The CDR3, as DNA: TGTACCAGCAGCTTAGCGTCCGGACAGGGTTATGGCTACACCTTC. Translation: CTSSLASGQGYGYTF.

This clonotype turned up a few times. V is TRBV4-1 and J is TRBJ1-5, with no clear D. Germline V gene data show CDR1 as MGHRA and CDR2 as YSYEKL. The germline V and J ends were trimmed by 5 bases and 3 bases, with 8 bases remaining between them. The CDR3 has 13 amino acids. CDR3 residues: CASSSRTNQPQHF. The CDR3, as DNA: TGCGCCAGCAGCTCCCGGACCAATCAGCCCCAGCATTTT.

The chain recombines TRBV6-6 with TRBJ1-1, with D possibly matching TRBD1 (5 bases). This CDR3 contains 15 residues. Germline lookup yields CDR1 MNHNY and CDR2 SVGAGI (reference sequence). The V and J ends lost 2 bases and 0 bases respectively, with 10 bases between them. The CDR3 sequence: CASSYEGTLNTEAFF. DNA for the CDR3: TGTGCCAGCAGTTACGAGGGGACTCTGAACACTGAAGCTTTCTTT.

The V call is TRBV28, the J call TRBJ1-2, with 7 positions matching TRBD1. CDR3 size: 15 residues. The J segment lost 5 bases and the V segment lost 4 bases, leaving 10 bases of the junction unmatched. Germline lookup yields CDR1 MDHEN and CDR2 SYDVKM. The CDR3 loop reads CASSSPIGTDYGYTF. CDR3 nucleotide sequence: TGTGCCAGCAGTTCTCCAATCGGGACAGATTATGGCTACACCTTC.

The CDR3 bases are TGTGCCAGCAGCTTAAGTTCAGGACAGTCGACAACCCAGTACTTC. Its protein product is CASSLSSGQSTTQYF. The rearrangement links TRBV7-2 to TRBJ2-7; D might be TRBD1 (6 bases). Germline V gene data show CDR1 as SGHTA and CDR2 as FQGNSA. The CDR3 has 15 amino acids. The V and J ends lost 2 bases and 10 bases respectively, with 21 bases between them.

Worth noting for this clonotype: The junction does not match germline at one end; this may be a read error. This chain joins TRBV19 and TRBJ2-1, with 9 bases identical to TRBD2. This CDR3 is built from 15 residues. CDR1 LNHDA and CDR2 SQIVND come from the germline V gene (reference sequence). For the CDR3, the DNA is TGTGCCAGTAGTCCAAGGACTAGCGCTGTCAATGGGCAGTTCTTC. It encodes CASSPRTSAVNGQFF.

This chain joins TRBV4-3 and TRBJ1-4; D remains unclear. Germline loops: CDR1 LGHNA, CDR2 YSLEER. The CDR3 runs 15 residues. V lost 0 bases to trimming and J lost 3 bases, with 8 bases between them. Here the CDR3 DNA reads TGCGCCAGCAGCCAAGATGGGCTTTCTAATGAAAAACTGTTTTTT. Translation gives CASSQDGLSNEKLFF.

The sample holds many counts of this clonotype. V usage is TRBV20-1 and J usage is TRBJ2-7; a weak D match, TRBD2 (5 bases). V was clipped by 5 bases and J by 7 bases, with 15 bases between them. CDR1 is DFQATT, CDR2 SNEGSKA, per germline (reference sequence). The CDR3 loop spans 12 amino acids. The CDR3, as DNA: TGCAGTGCTGACGGCCCCGCGGGTGAGCAGTACTTC. This codes for CSADGPAGEQYF.

This clonotype was detected only a few times. The chain links TRBV12-5 to TRBJ1-1, with 11 nucleotides matching TRBD1. Germline values: CDR1 LGHNT, CDR2 FRNRAP. Unmatched junction bases numbered 11, after V lost 6 bases and J lost 5 bases. This CDR3 region has 16 residues. CDR3: CASGRSFGTGGTEAFF. The CDR3 nucleotides are TGTGCTAGTGGCCGATCCTTTGGGACAGGGGGTACTGAAGCTTTCTTT.

The rearrangement links TRBV30 to TRBJ1-2; TRBD1 matches 12 bases. The CDR3 sequence is 15 residues long. With V trimmed by 7 bases and J by 8 bases, 14 bases remained unmatched. The germline V gene has CDR1 GTSNPN and CDR2 SVGIG (reference sequence). CDR3 bases: TGTGCCTCCAAATACGGGACAGGGGGCTTAGGAGGCTACACCTTC. Amino acid sequence: CASKYGTGGLGGYTF.

This clonotype has ten or more counts. This chain's CDR3 is CASSLLASSYEQYF. The CDR3 nucleotides read TGTGCCAGCAGCTTACTAGCAAGCTCCTACGAGCAGTACTTC. J is TRBJ2-7 and V is TRBV13; D is possibly TRBD2 (5 bases). The CDR3 covers 14 residues. The V end was cut by 2 bases, the J end by 0 bases, with 8 bases between. CDR1 PRHDT and CDR2 FYEKMQ come from the germline V gene (reference sequence). Together with reference TRBV13 and TRBJ2-7, the CDR3 gives the full variable domain: AAGVIQSPRHLIKEKRETATLKCYPIPRHDTVYWYQQGPGQDPQFLISFYEKMQSDKGSIPDRFSAQQFSDYHSELNMSSLELGDSALYFCASSLLASSYEQYFGPGTRLTVT.

The chain combines TRBV7-8 with TRBJ2-3, with D possibly matching TRBD2 (7 bases). Germline V gene lookup returns CDR1 SGHVS and CDR2 FQNEAQ. The CDR3 has 14 amino acids. Trimming took off 4 bases at V and 4 bases at J, with 12 bases between the two ends. This chain's CDR3 is CASSSEGGADTQYF. The CDR3 coding sequence is TGTGCCAGCAGCTCGGAGGGGGGGGCAGATACGCAGTATTTT.